This entry lists 8 T cell receptor beta chains sequenced from one sample in a study of patients and donors after allogeneic stem cell transplantation. One entry per CDR3 protein, called by TCRdb with MiXCR from the RT-PCR reads. The sample records about 18,000 distinct CDR3 sequences, roughly 5% being singletons. The sample taken for sequencing was blood, either unsorted or a sorted T cell fraction (not recorded which). The receptors shown here come from a human donor who was either an allogeneic HSCT recipient or a stem cell or donor lymphocyte infusion donor (not recorded which). It is not recorded whose cells these are; they may come from a transplant donor.

Ten or more counts support this clonotype. The chain is built from TRBV28 and TRBJ2-7; possible D gene TRBD2, 5 bases. Per the germline V gene, CDR1 is MDHEN and CDR2 is SYDVKM. There are 15 residues in the CDR3. The ends were cut back, 1 base at V and 7 bases at J, with 17 bases in the middle. The CDR3 protein is CASSLSLRVVDEQYF. The CDR3 bases are TGTGCCAGCAGTTTATCACTGAGGGTTGTGGATGAGCAGTACTTC.

The chain has TRBV5-4 and TRBJ1-1; 9 bases fit TRBD1. CDR3 size: 14 residues. The ends lost 2 bases at V and 3 bases at J; junction bases unmatched: 2. The germline gives CDR1 SGHNT, CDR2 YYREEE (reference sequence). The CDR3 here is CASSFDRGYTEAFF. For the CDR3, the DNA is TGTGCCAGCAGCTTTGACAGGGGGTACACTGAAGCTTTCTTT.

This clonotype was seen a few times. This rearrangement joins TRBV7-6 to TRBJ2-7, with unresolved D. The CDR3 length is 16 residues. Trimming took off 0 bases at V and 1 base at J, with 13 bases between the two ends. The V gene's germline CDR1 is SGHVS and CDR2 FNYEAQ. The CDR3 sequence is CASSLAPPAMSYEQYF. CDR3 nucleotide sequence: TGTGCCAGCAGCTTAGCTCCCCCCGCTATGTCCTACGAGCAGTACTTC. The variable domain in full, completed from reference TRBV7-6 and TRBJ2-7, reads GAGVSQSPRYKVTKRGQDVALRCDPISGHVSLYWYRQALGQGPEFLTYFNYEAQQDKSGLPNDRFSAERPEGSISTLTIQRTEQRDSAMYRCASSLAPPAMSYEQYFGPGTRLTVT.

This clonotype occurred many times. The chain has TRBV7-9 and TRBJ2-3; no firm D call. This CDR3 is built from 12 residues. Trimming took 4 bases from V and 2 from J, leaving 4 bases between them. Germline V gene lookup returns CDR1 SEHNR and CDR2 FQNEAQ (reference sequence). The chain's CDR3 is CASSSNTDTQYF. DNA for the CDR3: TGTGCCAGCAGCTCAAACACAGATACGCAGTATTTT. Drawing the rest from reference TRBV7-9 and TRBJ2-3, the complete variable domain is DTGVSQNPRHKITKRGQNVTFRCDPISEHNRLYWYRQTLGQGPEFLTYFQNEAQLEKSRLLSDRFSAERPKGSFSTLEIQRTEQGDSAMYLCASSSNTDTQYFGPGTRLTVL.

The rearrangement uses TRBV7-9 and TRBJ2-7; D possibly matches TRBD1 or TRBD2 (6 bases each). The CDR3 loop spans 14 amino acids. From germline, CDR1 is SEHNR and CDR2 FQNEAQ (reference sequence). Trimming removed 8 bases at V and 5 bases at J, with 19 bases between. The CDR3 sequence: CASGVVGGRDEQYF. The CDR3 coding sequence is TGTGCCAGCGGGGTCGTGGGGGGCCGGGACGAGCAGTACTTC.

The table lists this clonotype with many counts. The V and J genes are TRBV20-1 and TRBJ2-7, with TRBD2 identical over 10 bases. This CDR3 region has 13 residues. J was trimmed by 6 bases and V by 6 bases; bases with no gene match: 8. Germline V gene lookup returns CDR1 DFQATT and CDR2 SNEGSKA (reference sequence). The CDR3 sequence: CSATIAGGTEQYF. In DNA form, the CDR3 reads TGCAGTGCCACGATAGCGGGAGGCACCGAGCAGTACTTC.

The chain joins TRBV5-6 to TRBJ2-7, with D perhaps matching TRBD1 or TRBD2 (5 bases each). Trimming took 4 bases from V and 3 from J, leaving 23 bases between them. This CDR3 comprises 17 residues. CDR1 SGHDT and CDR2 YYEEEE come from the germline V gene. The CDR3 region is CASSTVRSGTPNYEQYF. The CDR3 region has the DNA TGTGCCAGCAGCACAGTTCGATCCGGGACGCCAAACTACGAGCAGTACTTC.

The chain couples TRBV19 to TRBJ1-4; D is possibly TRBD1 (5 bases). The CDR3 is 12 residues long. The V and J ends lost 6 bases and 8 bases respectively, with 10 bases between them. Looked up from germline, CDR1 is LNHDA and CDR2 is SQIVND (reference sequence). The CDR3: CASSIRGEKLFF. As DNA, the CDR3 is TGTGCCAGTAGCATTCGGGGCGAAAAACTGTTTTTT.